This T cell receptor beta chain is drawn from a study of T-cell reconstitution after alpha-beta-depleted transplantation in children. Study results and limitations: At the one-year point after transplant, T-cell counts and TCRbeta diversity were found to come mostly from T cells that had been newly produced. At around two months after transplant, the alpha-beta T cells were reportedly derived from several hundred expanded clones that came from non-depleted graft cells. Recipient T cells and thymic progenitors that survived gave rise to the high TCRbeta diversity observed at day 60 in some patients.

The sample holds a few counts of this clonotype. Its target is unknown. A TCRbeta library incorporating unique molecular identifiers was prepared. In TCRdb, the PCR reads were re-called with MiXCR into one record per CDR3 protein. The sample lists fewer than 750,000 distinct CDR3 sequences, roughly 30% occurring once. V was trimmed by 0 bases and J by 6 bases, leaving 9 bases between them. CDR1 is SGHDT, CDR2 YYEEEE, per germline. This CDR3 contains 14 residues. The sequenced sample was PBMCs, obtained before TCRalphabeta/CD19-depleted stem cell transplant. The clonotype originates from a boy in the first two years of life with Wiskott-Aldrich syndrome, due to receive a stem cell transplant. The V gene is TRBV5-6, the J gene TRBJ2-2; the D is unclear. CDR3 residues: CASSLVARPGELFF. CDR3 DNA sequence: TGTGCCAGCAGCTTGGTGGCTAGGCCCGGGGAGCTGTTTTTT.